This TCR beta chain originates from a study of radiation and T cells in renal cell carcinoma. Study in general: Nephrectomy followed 15 Gy stereotactic body radiation by 4 weeks.

Notes on the study in general: From baseline, blood top tumor clonotypes peaked at 2 weeks post-radiation.

The CDR3 covers 17 residues. V dropped 4 bases and J dropped 0; count of bases not matched to a gene: 10. CDR1 is SGHNT, CDR2 YYREEE, per germline (reference sequence). Generated by immunoSEQ multiplex PCR, the TCRdb table keeps only in-frame clones and is missing some. Of some 120,000 clones detected, 81% appear once; the ten largest clones hold 1.5% to 2%. Time point in this sample: blood 2 weeks post-SBRT. Indicated treatment: 15 Gy SBRT to primary tumor, nephrectomy 4 weeks later. Radiation-treated patients gave blood at baseline, week 2 and week 4. The patient's renal cell carcinoma had clear cell pathology. Note on this clone: Its antigen is not known.

This TCR came from a woman in her fifties or sixties with renal cell carcinoma. This chain uses TRBV5-4 with TRBJ2-1; 7 nucleotides match TRBD1. The sample was blood, taken from a patient whose treatment included radiotherapy and nephrectomy. The CDR3 coding sequence is TGTGCCAGCAGCCGAGGGACAGTCAGGAGCTCCTACAATGAGCAGTTCTTC. It specifies CASSRGTVRSSYNEQFF.